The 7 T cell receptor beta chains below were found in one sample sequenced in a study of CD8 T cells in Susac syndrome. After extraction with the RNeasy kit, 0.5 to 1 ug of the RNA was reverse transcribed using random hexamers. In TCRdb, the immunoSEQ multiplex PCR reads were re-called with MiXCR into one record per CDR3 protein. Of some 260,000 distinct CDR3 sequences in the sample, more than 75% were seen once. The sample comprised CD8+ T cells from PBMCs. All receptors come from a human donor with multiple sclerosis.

DNA for the CDR3: TGTGCCATCATGCTAGAAAGGAATGAGCAGTTCTTC. This codes for CAIMLERNEQFF. The chain uses TRBV10-3 and TRBJ2-1; D is uncertain. CDR3 length equals 12 residues. Germline CDR1 and CDR2: ENHRY and SYGVKD. Deletions cut 7 bases from V and 7 bases from J, with 11 bases between.

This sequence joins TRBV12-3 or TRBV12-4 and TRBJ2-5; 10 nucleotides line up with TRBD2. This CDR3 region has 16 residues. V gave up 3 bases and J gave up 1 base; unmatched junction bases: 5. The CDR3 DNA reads TGTGCCAGCAGTTTGCTAGCGGGAGACTCCCAAGAGACCCAGTACTTC. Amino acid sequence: CASSLLAGDSQETQYF.

The CDR3 here is CASSSSRWEQYF. The DNA of the CDR3 is TGTGCCAGCAGCTCAAGCCGGTGGGAGCAGTACTTC. The chain has TRBV28 and TRBJ2-7; the D is unclear. V shed 6 bases and J shed 7 bases, with 13 bases lying between them. The CDR3 is made up of 12 amino acids. Germline CDR1 reads MDHEN; CDR2 reads SYDVKM.

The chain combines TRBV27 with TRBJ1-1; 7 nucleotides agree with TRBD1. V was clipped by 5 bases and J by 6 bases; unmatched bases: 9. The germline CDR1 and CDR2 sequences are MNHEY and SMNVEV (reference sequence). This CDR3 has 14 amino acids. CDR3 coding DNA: TGTGCCAGCAGTGCAGACAGGGTATTTGCTGAAGCTTTCTTT. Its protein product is CASSADRVFAEAFF.

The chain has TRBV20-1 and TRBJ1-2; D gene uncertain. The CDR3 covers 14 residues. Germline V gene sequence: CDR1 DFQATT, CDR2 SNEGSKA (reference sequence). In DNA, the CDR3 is TGCAGCGGGAGGCCAGCCCACAACTTATATGGCTACACCTTC. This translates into CSGRPAHNLYGYTF.

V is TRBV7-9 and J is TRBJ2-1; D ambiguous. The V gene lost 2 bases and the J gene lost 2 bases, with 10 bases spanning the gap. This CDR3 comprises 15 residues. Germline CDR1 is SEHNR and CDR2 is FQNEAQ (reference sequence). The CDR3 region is CASSLKTPAYNEQFF. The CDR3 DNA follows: TGTGCCAGCAGCTTAAAGACCCCCGCCTACAATGAGCAGTTCTTC.

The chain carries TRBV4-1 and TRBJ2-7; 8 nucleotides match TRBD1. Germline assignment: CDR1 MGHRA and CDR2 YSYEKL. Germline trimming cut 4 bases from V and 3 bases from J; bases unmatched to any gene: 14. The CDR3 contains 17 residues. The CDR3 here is CASSLLPGTGFSYEQYF. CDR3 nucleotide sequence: TGCGCCAGCAGCCTCCTACCCGGGACAGGTTTTAGCTACGAGCAGTACTTC.